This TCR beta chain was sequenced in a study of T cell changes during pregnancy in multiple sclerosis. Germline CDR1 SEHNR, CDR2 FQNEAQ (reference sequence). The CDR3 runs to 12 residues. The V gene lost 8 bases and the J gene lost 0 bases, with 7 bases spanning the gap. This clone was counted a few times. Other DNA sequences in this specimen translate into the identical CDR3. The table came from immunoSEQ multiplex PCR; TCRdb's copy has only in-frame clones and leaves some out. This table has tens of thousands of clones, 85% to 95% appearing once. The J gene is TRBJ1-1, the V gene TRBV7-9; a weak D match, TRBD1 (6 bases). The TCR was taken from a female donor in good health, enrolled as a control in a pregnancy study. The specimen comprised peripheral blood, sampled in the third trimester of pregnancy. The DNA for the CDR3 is TGTGCCAGCGACAGGTTGAACACTGAAGCTTTCTTT. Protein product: CASDRLNTEAFF.